These 3 T cell receptor beta chains share one sample of origin, sequenced in a study of cytomegalovirus exposure and HLA in healthy donors. 60 Vbeta and 13 Jbeta primers were used in PCR. Produced via immunoSEQ multiplex PCR; TCRdb's table is partial and in-frame only. The data contain roughly 130,000 clones, roughly 80% of them singletons. Sequenced sample: PBMCs. The receptors come from a woman aged 40 to 49 in good health and CMV-seropositive.

The genes are TRBV6-4 and TRBJ1-5; 7 positions agree with TRBD1. V was pared by 6 bases and J by 3 bases, with 8 bases of the junction left unmatched. The CDR3 is 15 residues long. Germline CDR1 is MRHNA and CDR2 is SNTAGT. CDR3 in amino acids: CASSIMTGYNQPQHF. CDR3 nucleotides: TGTGCCAGCAGCATAATGACAGGGTACAATCAGCCCCAGCATTTT.

The V and J genes are TRBV28 and TRBJ2-5; D uncertain. Germline-derived CDR1 and CDR2 are MDHEN and SYDVKM. The CDR3 extends over 13 amino acids. Between the trimmed V and J ends, which lost 5 bases and 7 bases, there was a span of 14 bases. CDR3 sequence reads: CASSPQVPGTQYF. The CDR3 region has the DNA TGTGCCAGCAGTCCCCAGGTCCCAGGGACCCAGTACTTC.

The chain carries TRBV7-2 and TRBJ2-5, with 9 bases aligning to TRBD1. Trimming took 5 bases from V and 5 from J; bases not matched to a gene: 9. In germline, CDR1 is SGHTA, CDR2 FQGNSA. The CDR3 loop spans 15 amino acids. CDR3 DNA: TGTGCCAGCAGCCGGGGACAGGGAGGGGGTGAGACCCAGTACTTC. As protein: CASSRGQGGGETQYF.